This T cell receptor (beta chain) was sequenced for a study of blood T cell repertoires in COVID-19. Across the whole study: In each case, the material was cDNA or gDNA derived from T cells, B-cell-depleted T cells, or PBMCs.

Individuals drawn from around 25 US areas were roughly 18 to 95 years old. Cohorts were determined from participant-reported clinical history. The table came from immunoSEQ multiplex PCR; TCRdb's copy has only in-frame clones and leaves some out. The sample lists 210,000 or so clones, about 84% occurring once. V gave up 5 bases and J gave up 6 bases; unmatched junction bases: 6. Germline V gene sequence: CDR1 SGHAT, CDR2 FQDESV (reference sequence). The CDR3 runs to 14 residues. This chain joins TRBV11-1 and TRBJ1-4, with TRBD1 identical over 7 bases. The sequencing input was PBMCs or T cells enriched from blood (not recorded which). The source of this sequence is a woman aged 40 to 50 with acute COVID-19. Here the CDR3 reads CASSATGSHEKLFF. In DNA, the CDR3 is TGTGCCAGCAGCGCGACAGGGAGCCATGAAAAACTGTTTTTT.